The TCR beta chain under discussion was sequenced for a study of cytomegalovirus exposure and HLA in healthy donors. The PCR employed 60 Vbeta primers together with 13 Jbeta primers. Using immunoSEQ multiplex PCR, the repertoire was profiled, and TCRdb retains in-frame clones only, with some absent. The sample yields around 100,000 clones, of which the top ten take up 3% to 3.5%. Germline CDR1 reads MNHEY; CDR2 reads SVGAGI. This CDR3 is built from 15 residues. V lost 4 bases, J lost 7 bases, and 17 bases lay in between. This clonotype was obtained from a man in his forties in good health and CMV-seronegative. This rearrangement joins TRBV6-5 to TRBJ2-4; a possible D gene is TRBD1 (5 bases). The sequenced sample consisted of PBMCs. The CDR3 bases are TGTGCCAGCAGTTTAGCAGGGCCCGCACCTAACATTCAGTACTTC. It encodes CASSLAGPAPNIQYF.